One sample yielded the 6 T cell receptor beta chains listed below, sequenced in a study of OX40 agonist ivuxolimab in advanced cancers. This table comes from immunoSEQ multiplex PCR, and its TCRdb copy is limited to in-frame clones, with some not included. The sample lists approximately 40,000 clones; about 90% were seen once. The sample in question was CD4+ or CD8+ T cells sorted from blood, obtained in a trial of the OX40 agonist ivuxolimab. These receptors all come from an adult with an advanced solid tumor such as melanoma, head and neck, liver or kidney cancer.

This clone was detected once. The J gene is TRBJ1-6, the V gene TRBV27; the D is unclear. The V gene's germline CDR1 is MNHEY and CDR2 SMNVEV (reference sequence). This CDR3 spans 15 amino acids. Deletions cut 6 bases from V and 0 bases from J, with 9 bases between. The CDR3 loop reads CASRRPSSYNSPLHF. The CDR3 bases are TGTGCCAGCAGGCGACCGAGCTCCTATAATTCACCCCTCCACTTT.

This clone was seen a handful of times. The chain couples TRBV6-4 to TRBJ1-5; D ambiguous. The V and J ends lost 8 bases and 3 bases respectively, with 14 bases between them. The germline gives CDR1 MRHNA, CDR2 SNTAGT. The CDR3 is 14 amino acids. The CDR3 region is CASPRWRPNQPQHF. CDR3 nucleotide sequence: TGTGCCAGCCCAAGGTGGAGGCCCAATCAGCCCCAGCATTTT.

The V call is TRBV11-2, the J call TRBJ2-2; D not resolved. V gave up 11 bases and J gave up 9 bases, with 13 bases separating them. The V gene's germline CDR1 is SGHAT and CDR2 FQNNGV. The CDR3 consists of 11 residues. CDR3 coding DNA: TGTGCCCCTCAGGTGGGCAGGGAGCTGTTTTTT. Encoded protein: CAPQVGRELFF.

The J gene is TRBJ1-5, the V gene TRBV28, with no clear D. Germline lookup yields CDR1 MDHEN and CDR2 SYDVKM. The V gene lost 7 bases and the J gene lost 3 bases, with 13 bases spanning the gap. The CDR3 covers 14 residues. CDR3 in amino acids: CASKRAGPNQPQHF. The CDR3 nucleotides read TGTGCCAGCAAAAGGGCAGGACCCAATCAGCCCCAGCATTTT. Based on the CDR3 plus reference TRBV28 and TRBJ1-5, the full variable domain is DVKVTQSSRYLVKRTGEKVFLECVQDMDHENMFWYRQDPGLGLRLIYFSYDVKMKEKGDIPEGYSVSREKKERFSLILESASTNQTSMYLCASKRAGPNQPQHFGDGTRLSIL.

The gene calls are TRBV10-2 and TRBJ2-3; 10 bases agree with TRBD1. This CDR3 has 16 amino acids. With 10 bases clipped from V and 2 bases from J, the junction kept 12 bases outside the gene matches. Germline-derived CDR1 and CDR2 are WSHSY and SAAADI. The CDR3 spells CATLISGTGVTDTQYF. The CDR3 DNA sequence: TGCGCCACCCTCATTTCCGGGACAGGGGTCACAGATACGCAGTATTTT.

The rearrangement uses TRBV10-3 and TRBJ2-1, with D maybe TRBD1 (6 bases). V lost 7 bases, J lost 0 bases, and 13 bases lay in between. This CDR3 spans 15 amino acids. Germline values: CDR1 ENHRY, CDR2 SYGVKD. The CDR3 reads CAITNRASSYNEQFF. DNA for the CDR3: TGTGCCATCACTAACAGGGCGAGCTCCTACAATGAGCAGTTCTTC.